These 26 T cell receptor beta chains originate from one sample sequenced in a study of cytomegalovirus exposure and HLA in healthy donors. The study ran its PCR with 60 Vbeta and 13 Jbeta primers. TCRdb's table, derived via immunoSEQ multiplex PCR, lists solely in-frame clones and lacks some. The data contain 150,000 or so clones, roughly 73% of them singletons. The sequenced material came from PBMCs. Receptors were obtained from a woman aged 35 to 49 in good health and CMV-seropositive.

The chain couples TRBV5-4 to TRBJ2-3; 7 bases fit TRBD2. The CDR3 is made up of 17 amino acids. In germline, CDR1 is SGHNT, CDR2 YYREEE (reference sequence). V was pared by 6 bases and J by 5 bases, with 18 bases of the junction left unmatched. Here the CDR3 reads CASTKGSSGKVKDTQYF. CDR3 sequence (DNA): TGTGCCAGCACTAAGGGCAGCAGCGGGAAGGTGAAAGATACGCAGTATTTT.

The V gene is TRBV6-5, the J gene TRBJ1-5; D remains ambiguous. Deletions cut 8 bases from V and 6 bases from J, with 5 bases between. The V gene's germline CDR1 is MNHEY and CDR2 SVGAGI. The CDR3 is made up of 10 amino acids. In DNA, the CDR3 is TGTGCCAGCGAGGTTCAGCCCCAGCATTTT. This encodes CASEVQPQHF.

The chain has TRBV7-9 and TRBJ2-1; 12 nucleotides agree with TRBD2. V shed 1 base, J shed 3 bases, and the junction held 4 bases outside the gene matches. The CDR3 consists of 17 residues. Germline CDR1 is SEHNR and CDR2 is FQNEAQ (reference sequence). As DNA, the CDR3 is TGTGCCAGCAGCTTAGAGACTAGCGGGAGTGTCTACAATGAGCAGTTCTTC. Protein product: CASSLETSGSVYNEQFF.

The V and J genes are TRBV6-5 and TRBJ2-2, with 9 bases fitting TRBD1. CDR3 length: 15 residues. The germline gives CDR1 MNHEY, CDR2 SVGAGI. The V and J ends lost 6 bases and 4 bases, in that order; junction bases with no gene match: 6. In nucleotides, the CDR3 is TGTGCCAGCAGACCCACAGGGGGCGTCACCGGGGAGCTGTTTTTT. It is translated as CASRPTGGVTGELFF.

This clone was found a few times. V gene TRBV19 combines with J gene TRBJ1-4; D is unresolved. Trimming removed 5 bases at V and 1 base at J, with 11 bases between. The CDR3 covers 15 residues. Germline loops: CDR1 LNHDA, CDR2 SQIVND (reference sequence). The CDR3 DNA is TGTGCCAGTAGTCTACGTGGAGGAACTAATGAAAAACTGTTTTTT. Translating gives CASSLRGGTNEKLFF.

The chain employs TRBV4-1 and TRBJ2-5; weak D call: TRBD1 (8 bases). Gene TRBJ2-7 matches the end of the DNA better, so the J call may be wrong. CDR3 length: 15 amino acids. Germline-derived CDR1 and CDR2 are MGHRA and YSYEKL. The CDR3 nucleotides read TGCGCCAGCAGCCAAACTGACAGGGGAGGGCACGAGCAGTACTTC. It encodes CASSQTDRGGHEQYF.

The CDR3 loop reads CASSLGLLAGMNTEAFF. Here the CDR3 DNA reads TGCGCCAGCAGCTTGGGACTGTTGGCGGGAATGAACACTGAAGCTTTCTTT. V and J are TRBV5-1 and TRBJ1-1; D ambiguous. Germline V gene lookup returns CDR1 SGHRS and CDR2 YFSETQ. The CDR3 spans 17 residues. The V and J ends lost 0 bases and 0 bases respectively, with 15 bases between them.

The chain joins TRBV7-2 to TRBJ2-1; TRBD2 agrees at 14 bases. Trimming removed 5 bases from V and 2 bases from J; junction bases left unmatched: 2. Germline assignment: CDR1 SGHTA and CDR2 FQGNSA. This CDR3 is built from 16 residues. CDR3 sequence reads: CASSPGLAGAYNEQFF. CDR3 coding DNA: TGTGCCAGCAGCCCGGGACTAGCGGGAGCCTACAATGAGCAGTTCTTC.

J is TRBJ1-6 and V is TRBV9, with TRBD1 matching 11 bases. Germline CDR1 is SGDLS and CDR2 is YYNGEE. This CDR3 region has 18 residues. The V segment lost 8 bases and the J segment 1 base; nucleotides outside the gene matches: 11. The CDR3 sequence: CASNQGQGENSYNSPLHF. DNA for the CDR3: TGTGCCAGTAACCAGGGACAGGGGGAGAATTCCTATAATTCACCCCTCCACTTT.

This clone has a handful of counts. The chain combines TRBV25-1 with TRBJ1-2, with a weak D call TRBD1 (6 bases). This CDR3 spans 16 amino acids. V lost 3 bases, J lost 4 bases, and 18 bases lay in between. Germline V CDR1 and CDR2: MGHDK, SYGVNS. The chain's CDR3 is CASSEAGEMTGYGYTF. The CDR3 DNA is TGTGCCAGCAGTGAGGCAGGGGAAATGACAGGCTATGGCTACACCTTC.

The CDR3 is CSVDSALAGNTIYF. CDR3 nucleotide sequence: TGCAGCGTTGATTCCGCGCTCGCTGGAAACACCATATATTTT. V usage is TRBV29-1 and J usage is TRBJ1-3, with D unclear. The CDR3 is 14 residues long. The V gene lost 3 bases and the J gene lost 2 bases, with 11 bases spanning the gap. The germline V gene encodes CDR1 SQVTM and CDR2 ANQGSEA.

V gene TRBV7-2 combines with J gene TRBJ2-5; D unresolved. V dropped 5 bases and J dropped 1 base, with 14 bases sitting between them. The CDR3 contains 15 residues. Germline V gene lookup returns CDR1 SGHTA and CDR2 FQGNSA. The CDR3 DNA sequence: TGTGCCAGCAGCCAACCCATGGGCAGCCAAGAGACCCAGTACTTC. This encodes CASSQPMGSQETQYF.

As DNA, the CDR3 is TGTGCCAGCAGTTACTCGAGTCAGGGGGCCGGGTATGGCTACACCTTC. Amino acid sequence: CASSYSSQGAGYGYTF. The rearrangement joins TRBV6-5 to TRBJ1-2; the match to TRBD1 covers 8 bases. The trim removed 0 bases at V and 5 bases at J, leaving 8 bases unmatched. Germline V lookup: CDR1 MNHEY, CDR2 SVGAGI. This CDR3 has 16 residues.

This rearrangement joins TRBV5-4 to TRBJ2-5; the match to TRBD2 covers 9 bases. CDR1 is SGHNT, CDR2 YYREEE, per germline (reference sequence). Trimming at V came to 2 bases and at J to 5 bases, leaving 7 bases not matched to a gene. This CDR3 comprises 15 residues. DNA for the CDR3: TGTGCCAGCAGCTTAATAGCGGGAGTAGGGGAGACCCAGTACTTC. Protein sequence: CASSLIAGVGETQYF.

The V call is TRBV4-3, the J call TRBJ1-2; 9 bases are shared with TRBD1. V was clipped by 4 bases and J by 7 bases; unmatched bases: 10. Germline CDR1 LGHNA, CDR2 YSLEER. The CDR3 sequence is 15 residues long. The CDR3 protein is CASSPLGVQGAGYTF. The CDR3 coding sequence is TGCGCCAGCAGCCCACTCGGGGTACAGGGGGCTGGCTACACCTTC.

V is TRBV9 and J is TRBJ2-2, with TRBD2 identical over 10 bases. The CDR3 loop spans 18 amino acids. The germline V gene encodes CDR1 SGDLS and CDR2 YYNGEE. J lost 4 bases, V lost 2 bases, and 11 bases had no gene match. The CDR3 region is CASSVTLLTSGLTGELFF. The CDR3 region has the DNA TGTGCCAGCAGCGTCACCCTCCTGACTAGCGGGCTCACCGGGGAGCTGTTTTTT.

The chain joins TRBV5-1 to TRBJ2-7; 7 bases are shared with TRBD1. Trimming at V came to 3 bases and at J to 7 bases, leaving 10 bases not matched to a gene. There are 14 residues in the CDR3. Germline CDR1 and CDR2: SGHRS and YFSETQ. CDR3 protein: CASSSMTGQSEQYF. For the CDR3, the DNA is TGCGCCAGCAGCTCAATGACAGGGCAGTCGGAGCAGTACTTC.

This rearrangement joins TRBV19 to TRBJ2-7; 7 bases fit TRBD2. The CDR3 consists of 16 residues. CDR1 LNHDA and CDR2 SQIVND come from the germline V gene (reference sequence). V shed 5 bases, J shed 2 bases, and the junction held 12 bases outside the gene matches. This CDR3 reads CASSPTFGEGTYEQYF. CDR3 DNA: TGTGCCAGTAGTCCCACCTTCGGGGAGGGGACCTACGAGCAGTACTTC. Combining the CDR3 with reference TRBV19 and TRBJ2-7 gives the whole variable domain DGGITQSPKYLFRKEGQNVTLSCEQNLNHDAMYWYRQDPGQGLRLIYYSQIVNDFQKGDIAEGYSVSREKKESFPLTVTSAQKNPTAFYLCASSPTFGEGTYEQYFGPGTRLTVT.

V and J are TRBV25-1 and TRBJ2-3, with TRBD2 identical over 13 bases. Germline V gene sequence: CDR1 MGHDK, CDR2 SYGVNS. The CDR3 covers 15 residues. V was pared by 4 bases and J by 6 bases, with 4 bases of the junction left unmatched. CDR3 bases: TGTGCCAGCAGTGGAAAACTAGCGGGAGGGGATACGCAGTATTTT. It is translated as CASSGKLAGGDTQYF.

The V gene is TRBV18, the J gene TRBJ1-1, with TRBD1 identical over 7 bases. The CDR3 consists of 15 residues. CDR1 KGHSH and CDR2 LQKENI come from the germline V gene. After removal of 1 base from V and 4 bases from J, the junction contained 6 bases not matched to a gene. Here the CDR3 reads CASSPLPQGPTEAFF. The CDR3 DNA follows: TGTGCCAGCTCACCACTTCCACAGGGGCCCACTGAAGCTTTCTTT.

The chain uses TRBV5-4 and TRBJ2-3, with a weak D call TRBD2 (6 bases). This CDR3 has 17 amino acids. The V end was cut by 1 base, the J end by 2 bases, with 17 bases between. Germline assignment: CDR1 SGHNT and CDR2 YYREEE (reference sequence). The CDR3 nucleotides are TGTGCCAGCAGCTTGAAGTGGGGCGGGGAAAACACAGATACGCAGTATTTT. This sequence encodes CASSLKWGGENTDTQYF.

The V gene is TRBV15, the J gene TRBJ2-3, with TRBD2 matching over 9 bases. Germline V CDR1 and CDR2: LNHNV, YYDKDF (reference sequence). This CDR3 comprises 17 residues. With V trimmed by 0 bases and J by 2 bases, 6 bases remained unmatched. CDR3 loop: CATSRDQTSGATDTQYF. CDR3 sequence (DNA): TGTGCCACCAGCAGAGATCAGACTAGCGGTGCCACAGATACGCAGTATTTT.

The rearrangement uses TRBV18 and TRBJ1-2; D possibly corresponds to TRBD1 (6 bases). Germline V lookup: CDR1 KGHSH, CDR2 LQKENI. Trimming shortened V by 5 bases and J by 4 bases, and 11 bases separated the two germline ends. The CDR3 covers 13 residues. For the CDR3, the DNA is TGTGCCAGCTCATCCTCAGGGGCCTATGGCTACACCTTC. Its translation: CASSSSGAYGYTF.

The genes are TRBV7-9 and TRBJ1-1, with a possible D match to TRBD1 (5 bases). Germline-derived CDR1 and CDR2 are SEHNR and FQNEAQ (reference sequence). The V end was cut by 7 bases, the J end by 1 base, with 13 bases between. There are 14 residues in the CDR3. This CDR3 is CASTQGGQNTEAFF. The CDR3 DNA follows: TGTGCCAGCACCCAAGGTGGACAGAACACTGAAGCTTTCTTT.

The sample holds one count of this clone. V is TRBV18 and J is TRBJ1-4; 7 nucleotides line up with TRBD1. The CDR3 totals 16 residues. CDR1 and CDR2 (germline): KGHSH, LQKENI. The J segment lost 8 bases and the V segment lost 8 bases, leaving 17 bases of the junction unmatched. The CDR3 DNA reads TGTGCCAGCCGATCCGCGAAATCAGGGGGTCACGAAAAACTGTTTTTT. Protein sequence: CASRSAKSGGHEKLFF.

Notes on this clone: In the same sample, other DNA sequences code for this CDR3. This chain connects TRBV2 to TRBJ1-1; the D gene is possibly TRBD1 (6 bases). This CDR3 is built from 16 residues. Germline CDR1 is SNHLY and CDR2 is FYNNEI. The V end was cut by 4 bases, the J end by 0 bases, with 15 bases between. The CDR3 DNA follows: TGTGCCAGCAGTGGACAGGCGTCCAATTTGAACACTGAAGCTTTCTTT. Amino acid sequence: CASSGQASNLNTEAFF.